These 23 T cell receptor beta chains originate from one sample sequenced in a study of T cells after yellow fever vaccination. TCRdb re-called the 5' RACE reads through MiXCR, storing one row per CDR3 protein. The sample shows some 340,000 distinct CDR3 sequences, about 4% of them seen only once. Sequences were derived from PBMCs, sampled 5 days after the yellow fever booster vaccination. These receptors were collected from a man younger than 35 who received the YFV17D yellow fever vaccine.

The rearrangement links TRBV6-2 or TRBV6-3 to TRBJ1-5, with 9 bases aligning to TRBD1. V was clipped by 6 bases and J by 3 bases; unmatched bases: 6. The CDR3 runs to 15 residues. Germline V gene data show CDR1 as MNHEY and CDR2 as SVGEGT. The CDR3 region has the DNA TGTGCCAGCAGGGCAGACAGGGGGATCAATCAGCCCCAGCATTTT. Its translation: CASRADRGINQPQHF.

Only a few counts were recorded for this clonotype. This chain uses TRBV5-5 with TRBJ2-7; 8 nucleotides line up with TRBD1. Germline V lookup: CDR1 SGHKS, CDR2 YYEKEE (reference sequence). V lost 4 bases, J lost 0 bases, and 9 bases stayed unmatched. The CDR3 loop spans 16 amino acids. The DNA for the CDR3 is TGTGCCAGCAGCAGGAACCCGGGACAGGTCTCCTACGAGCAGTACGTC. Its protein is CASSRNPGQVSYEQYV.

There are many counts of this clonotype. This sequence joins TRBV27 and TRBJ1-5, with 7 bases aligning to TRBD1. The germline V gene encodes CDR1 MNHEY and CDR2 SMNVEV (reference sequence). CDR3 length: 16 residues. V was pared by 2 bases and J by 6 bases, with 10 bases of the junction left unmatched. The CDR3 protein is CASSLVGGFRVQPQHF. The CDR3 DNA follows: TGTGCCAGCAGTTTAGTAGGGGGCTTTAGGGTTCAGCCCCAGCATTTT.

The chain recombines TRBV6-2 or TRBV6-3 with TRBJ2-7; D is tentatively TRBD1 or TRBD2 (6 bases each). The CDR3 loop spans 13 amino acids. V lost 2 bases and J 6 bases, leaving 11 bases between the germline ends. The germline V gene has CDR1 MNHEY and CDR2 SVGEGT. This chain's CDR3 is CASSYEGGGEQYV. CDR3 coding DNA: TGTGCCAGCAGTTACGAGGGGGGTGGCGAGCAGTACGTC.

This clonotype was recorded a few times. This chain joins TRBV4-2 and TRBJ1-4, with D possibly TRBD1 on 6 matching bases. The CDR3 contains 15 residues. CDR1 and CDR2 from the germline V gene are LGHNA and YNFKEQ. V was clipped by 0 bases and J by 10 bases, with 15 bases between them. For the CDR3, the DNA is TGTGCCAGCAGCCAAGATAGAGGGGGATTGGCAAAACTGTTTTTT. Translation gives CASSQDRGGLAKLFF.

This clonotype came up many times. CDR3 sequence reads: CASSLGGGPYEQYF. For the CDR3, the DNA is TGTGCCAGCAGCTTGGGCGGGGGACCCTACGAGCAGTACTTC. The V gene is TRBV7-2, the J gene TRBJ2-7; TRBD2 aligns across 7 bases. The germline gives CDR1 SGHTA, CDR2 FQGNSA. J lost 2 bases, V lost 3 bases, and 4 bases had no gene match. The CDR3 runs 14 residues.

This chain uses TRBV5-1 with TRBJ1-6, with 8 bases matching TRBD1. Germline trimming cut 0 bases from V and 4 bases from J; bases unmatched to any gene: 3. Germline CDR1 SGHRS, CDR2 YFSETQ. The length of the CDR3 is 16 residues. The CDR3 loop is CASSLAGTGYNSPLHF. CDR3 DNA: TGCGCCAGCAGCTTGGCCGGGACAGGATATAATTCACCCCTCCACTTT.

The chain carries TRBV5-1 and TRBJ1-4, with D perhaps TRBD1 (5 bases). The ends were cut back, 4 bases at V and 8 bases at J, with 12 bases in the middle. This CDR3 has 13 amino acids. Germline V CDR1 and CDR2: SGHRS, YFSETQ. Written as DNA, the CDR3 is TGCGCCAGCAGCCCCCGAAGGGACGAAAAACTGTTTTTT. Its protein product is CASSPRRDEKLFF.

The genes are TRBV4-1 and TRBJ1-2, with D possibly TRBD1 on 5 matching bases. There are 14 residues in the CDR3. Germline CDR1 is MGHRA and CDR2 is YSYEKL. V was shortened by 3 bases and J by 2 bases, with 10 bases between the two germline ends. CDR3 residues: CASSHPRDNYGYTF. The CDR3 region has the DNA TGCGCCAGCAGCCACCCCCGGGACAACTATGGCTACACCTTC.

There are many counts of this clonotype. V and J are TRBV7-2 and TRBJ2-2, with D unclear. V was cut by 3 bases and J by 5 bases, with 7 bases left in between. The CDR3 extends over 13 amino acids. Germline CDR1 and CDR2: SGHTA and FQGNSA. The CDR3, as DNA: TGTGCCAGCAGCTTCCTCTCTACCGGGGAGCTGTTTTTT. This gives the protein CASSFLSTGELFF.

The chain carries TRBV6-5 and TRBJ2-7; TRBD1 agrees at 9 bases. This CDR3 is built from 14 residues. CDR1 is MNHEY and CDR2 is SVGAGI in the germline V gene. Losses at the gene ends were 5 bases for V and 7 bases for J; bases not matched to a gene: 9. CDR3 DNA sequence: TGTGCCAGCAGTCGGAGGGACAGGGCGTGGGAGCAGTACGTC. Translated: CASSRRDRAWEQYV.

This clonotype appeared many times. V is TRBV5-1 and J is TRBJ2-1; 8 bases fit TRBD2. The CDR3 consists of 14 residues. In germline, CDR1 is SGHRS, CDR2 YFSETQ. J gave up 9 bases and V 0 bases, and 5 bases lay outside the gene matches. The DNA of the CDR3 is TGCGCCAGCAGCTTGGTGGGTAGCGGGGTTGAGCAGTTCTTC. Its translation: CASSLVGSGVEQFF.

This sequence joins TRBV7-8 and TRBJ2-3; no reliable D call. This CDR3 comprises 14 residues. Between the trimmed V and J ends, which lost 1 base and 5 bases, there was a span of 10 bases. The V gene's germline CDR1 is SGHVS and CDR2 FQNEAQ. This CDR3 reads CASSLDGPLDTQYF. The DNA for the CDR3 is TGTGCCAGCAGCTTAGATGGGCCGTTAGATACGCAGTATTTT.

This clonotype was observed a few times. This CDR3 reads CASSSGTGGVDTQYF. CDR3 sequence (DNA): TGTGCCAGCAGCTCCGGGACAGGGGGCGTAGATACGCAGTATTTT. J is TRBJ2-3 and V is TRBV7-7, with 12 bases lining up with TRBD1. This CDR3 region has 15 residues. Per germline, CDR1 SSHAT and CDR2 FNYEAQ (reference sequence). J lost 5 bases, V lost 4 bases, and 4 bases had no gene match.

This clonotype was detected ten times or more. The chain is built from TRBV7-9 and TRBJ1-2; unclear D gene. The CDR3 runs 13 residues. Trimming cost V 5 bases and J 8 bases, with 15 bases left between them. Germline V gene lookup returns CDR1 SEHNR and CDR2 FQNEAQ (reference sequence). The CDR3 nucleotides read TGTGCCAGCAGCGTATCGGGCCTGGAGGGCTACACCTTC. Protein: CASSVSGLEGYTF.

This clonotype has only a few counts. This chain connects TRBV20-1 to TRBJ2-7; D not resolved. V was pared by 8 bases and J by 0 bases, with 11 bases between. The CDR3 is 12 residues long. Germline-derived CDR1 and CDR2 are DFQATT and SNEGSKA (reference sequence). The DNA for the CDR3 is TGCAGTACCCCCGGAGTCTCCTACGAGCAGTACTTC. Translation gives CSTPGVSYEQYF.

The gene calls are TRBV2 and TRBJ1-2, with TRBD1 as a possible D gene (5 bases). Looked up from germline, CDR1 is SNHLY and CDR2 is FYNNEI. The CDR3 has 14 amino acids. V was trimmed by 6 bases and J by 3 bases, leaving 14 bases between them. In DNA, the CDR3 is TGTGCCAGCAGGTGGGGCCGCAGGGACTATGGCTACACCTTC. Amino acid sequence: CASRWGRRDYGYTF.

At least ten counts were recorded for this clonotype. The chain has TRBV28 and TRBJ2-7, with D unresolved. CDR3 length equals 14 residues. The germline V and J ends were trimmed by 1 base and 6 bases, with 13 bases remaining between them. Germline lookup yields CDR1 MDHEN and CDR2 SYDVKM. CDR3 protein: CASSLYVHSREQYV. CDR3 coding DNA: TGTGCCAGCAGTTTATATGTACACTCGCGCGAGCAGTACGTC.

The chain uses TRBV7-3 and TRBJ2-1; 10 bases align to TRBD2. J gave up 5 bases and V 4 bases, and 14 bases lay outside the gene matches. This CDR3 is built from 18 residues. Germline CDR1 reads SGHTA; CDR2 reads FQGTGA. CDR3 loop: CASSYSPNFGLADNEQFF. DNA of the CDR3: TGTGCCAGCAGCTATAGCCCAAACTTCGGACTAGCGGACAATGAGCAGTTCTTC.

This clonotype was picked up many times. The genes are TRBV9 and TRBJ2-3, with TRBD1 matching over 8 bases. The germline V gene encodes CDR1 SGDLS and CDR2 YYNGEE. The CDR3 has 15 amino acids. V lost 3 bases and J lost 7; bases outside the gene matches: 10. The CDR3 loop is CASSDRDRLLNTQYF. The CDR3 nucleotides are TGTGCCAGCAGCGACCGGGACAGGCTCCTTAATACGCAGTATTTT.

There are a few counts of this clonotype. The chain couples TRBV7-9 to TRBJ2-5; 9 bases are shared with TRBD1. This CDR3 region has 15 residues. The ends lost 5 bases at V and 3 bases at J; junction bases unmatched: 7. Germline V gene sequence: CDR1 SEHNR, CDR2 FQNEAQ (reference sequence). The CDR3 DNA is TGTGCCAGCAGCGCAGCCGGGACAGGGAAAGAGACCCAGTACTTC. The encoded protein is CASSAAGTGKETQYF.

The rearrangement uses TRBV7-2 and TRBJ2-7, with 12 positions matching TRBD2. With 6 bases clipped from V and 4 bases from J, the junction kept 1 base outside the gene matches. Per the germline V gene, CDR1 is SGHTA and CDR2 is FQGNSA. The CDR3 consists of 13 residues. CDR3 coding DNA: TGTGCCAGCAGACTAGCGGGGGGATACGAGCAGTACTTC. Protein: CASRLAGGYEQYF.

This clonotype turned up a few times. The rearrangement uses TRBV20-1 and TRBJ2-7; D unresolved. Trimming shortened V by 3 bases and J by 3 bases, and 9 bases separated the two germline ends. Germline CDR1 reads DFQATT; CDR2 reads SNEGSKA (reference sequence). The CDR3 length is 12 residues. CDR3 bases: TGCAGTGCTAGGGACGGATACTACGAGCAGTACGTC. Translated: CSARDGYYEQYV.